This T cell receptor (beta chain) comes out of a study of PD-L1 blockade in urothelial cancer. The overall study: Males with bladder-origin urothelial cancer constituted about 85% of the roughly 29 patients. At 6 weeks and at 3 weeks (second dose) after treatment start, blood was analyzed.

The germline V gene has CDR1 MNHEY and CDR2 SVGAGI. This CDR3 has 15 amino acids. V shed 4 bases and J 2 bases; nucleotides not matched to a gene: 6. Sequenced by immunoSEQ multiplex PCR; TCRdb stores in-frame clones only, minus some. The sample consists of 50,000 or so clones, about 90% of them appearing once. The time point is: peripheral blood 6 weeks after treatment start. The chain carries TRBV6-5 and TRBJ2-7, with 9 bases fitting TRBD1. The sequencing here drew on PBMCs, taken around atezolizumab (anti-PD-L1) treatment. The receptor comes from a man between 60 and 75 years old with urothelial cancer. CDR3 loop: CASSSPGQGTYEQYF. CDR3 nucleotides: TGTGCCAGCAGTTCCCCGGGACAGGGAACCTACGAGCAGTACTTC.